A selection of T cell receptor beta chains follows, all from one sample in a study of CD8+CD57+ T cells in acquired aplastic anemia. TCRdb redid the calling of the reads with MiXCR, one entry per CDR3 protein. The table has 150,000 to 200,000 distinct CDR3 sequences, roughly 63% seen once. Sequencing input: sorted CD4+, CD8+, or CD8+CD57+ T cells (not recorded which) from PBMCs. The receptors derive from a human donor in good health. CDR3s include the opening cysteine and the closing phenylalanine or tryptophan. The D gene is left open where the match is weak. Size is stated for part of the rows, as once, few or many counts, or as a class when the clone is expanded.

J: TRBJ1-1
D: TRBD1
V: TRBV7-9
length: 15
size: many
DNA: TGTGCCAGCAGCCCTCGGGACAGGGGGAACACTGAAGCTTTCTTT
CDR3: CASSPRDRGNTEAFF

J: TRBJ1-2
D: -
V: TRBV7-3
length: 15
size: -
DNA: TGTGCCAGCAGCTTCAGCAGGGAACCTAGCTATGGCTACACCTTC
CDR3: CASSFSREPSYGYTF

J: TRBJ2-5
D: -
V: TRBV7-9
length: 15
size: -
DNA: TGTGCCAGCAGCCCCCCGCTAGCGACTATATTTGGTAACTACTTC
CDR3: CASSPPLATIFGNYF

J: TRBJ1-2
D: -
V: TRBV2
length: 15
size: many
DNA: TGTGCCAGCAGTTTAGGACAGCGGGCGAACTATGGCTACACCTTC
CDR3: CASSLGQRANYGYTF

J: TRBJ2-1
D: TRBD2
V: TRBV7-9
length: 17
size: -
DNA: TGTGCCAGCAGCTTAGGGACCGGGACTAGCTCCTACAATGAGCAGTTCTTC
CDR3: CASSLGTGTSSYNEQFF

J: TRBJ2-4
D: TRBD1
V: TRBV5-5
length: 14
size: many
DNA: TGTGCCAGCAGTCTGACAGGGGCGGGAAACATTCAGTACTTC
CDR3: CASSLTGAGNIQYF

J: TRBJ2-1
D: TRBD2
V: TRBV20-1
length: 16
size: many
DNA: TGCAGTGCCGACCCGGGACTAGCGGGAGACGGGGGTGAGCAGTTCTTC
CDR3: CSADPGLAGDGGEQFF

J: TRBJ2-1
D: TRBD2
V: TRBV19
length: 16
size: many
DNA: TGTGCCAGTAGTCCGCCGTACGGACTAGCGGGACTTGAGCAGTTCTTC
CDR3: CASSPPYGLAGLEQFF

J: TRBJ2-3
D: -
V: TRBV19
length: 18
size: once
DNA: TGTGCCAGTAGTACCTGGACGGGGAAATACCCTAGCACAGATACGCAGTATTTT
CDR3: CASSTWTGKYPSTDTQYF

J: TRBJ2-7
D: -
V: TRBV2
length: 13
size: many
DNA: TGTGCCAGCAGTGGGCACCCCGGTGGGGAGCAGTACTTC
CDR3: CASSGHPGGEQYF

J: TRBJ1-2
D: TRBD1
V: TRBV7-2
length: 13
size: once
DNA: TGTGCCAGCAGCGCCCTTACAGGGGTCGGCTACACCTTC
CDR3: CASSALTGVGYTF

J: TRBJ1-2
D: -
V: TRBV12-3/TRBV12-4
length: 14
size: few
DNA: TGTGCCAGCAGTTCCGGGGTAGCGGGGAAAGGCTACACCTTC
CDR3: CASSSGVAGKGYTF

J: TRBJ1-6
D: -
V: TRBV11-1
length: 14
size: -
DNA: TGTGCCAGCAGTACGCAGGGTAGTAATTCACCCCTCCACTTT
CDR3: CASSTQGSNSPLHF

J: TRBJ1-5
D: -
V: TRBV5-6
length: 14
size: many
DNA: TGTGCCAGCAGCTTTAGACAGCAGCTTTTGACCCAGCATTTT
CDR3: CASSFRQQLLTQHF

J: TRBJ1-1
D: -
V: TRBV4-2
length: 16
size: many
DNA: TGTGCCAGCAGCCAAGAGGGCCTCCGCGCGAACACTGAAGCTTTCTTT
CDR3: CASSQEGLRANTEAFF

J: TRBJ2-3
D: -
V: TRBV20-1
length: 14
size: -
DNA: TGCAGTGCTGACACAGGGTGGGGGGCAGATACGCAGTATTTT
CDR3: CSADTGWGADTQYF

J: TRBJ2-5
D: TRBD1
V: TRBV7-8
length: 13
size: -
DNA: TGTGCCAGCAGGGACAGGTATCAAGAGACCCAGTACTTC
CDR3: CASRDRYQETQYF

J: TRBJ2-7
D: TRBD1
V: TRBV20-1
length: 14
size: -
DNA: TGCAGTGCTAGAGTACAGGGGAATAACTACGAGCAGTACTTC
CDR3: CSARVQGNNYEQYF

J: TRBJ2-7
D: -
V: TRBV29-1
length: 12
size: -
DNA: TGCAGCGTTGGCGTCACCTCCTACGAGCAGTACTTC
CDR3: CSVGVTSYEQYF

J: TRBJ2-1
D: TRBD1
V: TRBV2
length: 15
size: -
DNA: TGTGCCAGCAGGGGACAGGTTGGGGCCTACAATGAGCAGTTCTTC
CDR3: CASRGQVGAYNEQFF

J: TRBJ2-3
D: TRBD1
V: TRBV20-1
length: 16
size: -
DNA: TGCAGTGCTAGACGACCGACAGGGTGGGGGACAGATACGCAGTATTTT
CDR3: CSARRPTGWGTDTQYF

J: TRBJ2-1
D: -
V: TRBV29-1
length: 11
size: -
DNA: TGCAGCGCGGACAGTTACAATGAGCAGTTCTTC
CDR3: CSADSYNEQFF

J: TRBJ1-4
D: -
V: TRBV2
length: 14
size: -
DNA: TGTGCCAGCAGTGTTGGCAACCCTAGGGGAAAACTGTTTTTT
CDR3: CASSVGNPRGKLFF

J: TRBJ2-1
D: -
V: TRBV6-1
length: 14
size: once
DNA: TGTGCCAGCAGGCCCAGGAGCTCCTACAATGAGCAGTTCTTC
CDR3: CASRPRSSYNEQFF

J: TRBJ2-5
D: -
V: TRBV19
length: 15
size: many
DNA: TGTGCCAGTAGTATTTATAGGGCAAACCAAGAGACCCAGTACTTC
CDR3: CASSIYRANQETQYF

J: TRBJ2-5
D: -
V: TRBV7-9
length: 15
size: few
DNA: TGTGCCAGCAGCTTAGAAGGGAGGAGAGGGGAGACCCAGTACTTC
CDR3: CASSLEGRRGETQYF

J: TRBJ1-3
D: -
V: TRBV6-1
length: 15
size: -
DNA: TGTGCCAGCAATTCAGGGCTCAACTATGGCTACACCATATATTTT
CDR3: CASNSGLNYGYTIYF

J: TRBJ2-5
D: -
V: TRBV9
length: 15
size: -
DNA: TGTGCCAGCAGCGTAGGCCTGGCGGTCCAAGAGACCCAGTACTTC
CDR3: CASSVGLAVQETQYF

J: TRBJ1-4
D: -
V: TRBV15
length: 16
size: -
DNA: TGTGCCACCAGCTCCGGGACTATCTTCACTAATGAAAAACTGTTTTTT
CDR3: CATSSGTIFTNEKLFF

J: TRBJ2-6
D: TRBD2
V: TRBV10-3
length: 15
size: -
DNA: TGTGCCAGCAGTGGGGGGGACTCTGGGGCCAACGTCCTGACTTTC
CDR3: CASSGGDSGANVLTF

J: TRBJ2-2
D: -
V: TRBV7-3
length: 12
size: few
DNA: TGTGCCAGCAGCTTTCTAGGAGGGGAGCTGTTTTTT
CDR3: CASSFLGGELFF

J: TRBJ2-7
D: -
V: TRBV7-9
length: 12
size: -
DNA: TGTGCCAGCAGCATCCTTCCCCAAGAGCAGTACTTC
CDR3: CASSILPQEQYF

J: TRBJ2-7
D: TRBD1
V: TRBV2
length: 17
size: -
DNA: TGTGCCAGCAGCCGCGGTCGCGCCGGGACAGGAAAATACGAGCAGTACTTC
CDR3: CASSRGRAGTGKYEQYF

J: TRBJ2-3
D: TRBD2
V: TRBV20-1
length: 14
size: -
DNA: TGCAGTGCTAGGGGGGGGATAAGTGTAGATACGCAGTATTTT
CDR3: CSARGGISVDTQYF

J: TRBJ1-2
D: -
V: TRBV9
length: 13
size: -
DNA: TGTGCCAGCAGCGTAAACACGGACTATGGCTACACCTTC
CDR3: CASSVNTDYGYTF

J: TRBJ2-1
D: -
V: TRBV7-2
length: 15
size: -
DNA: TGTGCCAGCAGCCGAATAGGGGGGGGGGCCACTGAGCAGTTCTTC
CDR3: CASSRIGGGATEQFF

J: TRBJ1-1
D: -
V: TRBV6-2/TRBV6-3
length: 12
size: many
DNA: TGTGCCAGCAGTTACCTACCAAATGAAGCTTTCTTT
CDR3: CASSYLPNEAFF

J: TRBJ2-3
D: -
V: TRBV24-1
length: 12
size: -
DNA: TGTGCCACCAGTGACAGGGGAAATACGCAGTATTTT
CDR3: CATSDRGNTQYF

J: TRBJ2-7
D: -
V: TRBV20-1
length: 12
size: few
DNA: TGCAGTGCTCCCATCCGGACCGACGAGCAGTACTTC
CDR3: CSAPIRTDEQYF

J: TRBJ2-3
D: -
V: TRBV24-1
length: 15
size: -
DNA: TGTGCCACCAGTGGTAATGGAGGGAGCACAGATACGCAGTATTTT
CDR3: CATSGNGGSTDTQYF

J: TRBJ1-5
D: TRBD1
V: TRBV7-9
length: 16
size: -
DNA: TGTGCCAGCAGCCCAAGACAGGGGGACGTACCTCAGCCCCAGCATTTT
CDR3: CASSPRQGDVPQPQHF

J: TRBJ2-6
D: TRBD1
V: TRBV5-1
length: 17
size: many
DNA: TGCGCCAGCAGCGGGGGGGACAGGGGGACCGGGGCCAACGTCCTGACTTTC
CDR3: CASSGGDRGTGANVLTF

J: TRBJ1-1
D: -
V: TRBV9
length: 14
size: -
DNA: TGTGCCAGCAGCTTCAGACAGACGAACACTGAAGCTTTCTTT
CDR3: CASSFRQTNTEAFF

J: TRBJ2-5
D: -
V: TRBV7-9
length: 14
size: once
DNA: TGTGCCAGCAGCTTAGGTCAGGCCAAAGAGACCCAGTACTTC
CDR3: CASSLGQAKETQYF

J: TRBJ2-1
D: -
V: TRBV7-2
length: 14
size: -
DNA: TGTGCCAGCAGCTTCGAGGGACCACACAATGAGCAGTTCTTC
CDR3: CASSFEGPHNEQFF

J: TRBJ1-4
D: -
V: TRBV24-1
length: 15
size: -
DNA: TGTGCCACCAGTGATTCCCGGGATTCGGGTGAAAAACTGTTTTTT
CDR3: CATSDSRDSGEKLFF

J: TRBJ1-6
D: -
V: TRBV9
length: 14
size: -
DNA: TGTGCCAGCAGCGCAAGACAGAATAATTCACCCCTCCACTTT
CDR3: CASSARQNNSPLHF

J: TRBJ1-1
D: TRBD1
V: TRBV10-3
length: 13
size: once
DNA: TGTGCCATTTTCAGGGGGAAGTACACTGAAGCTTTCTTT
CDR3: CAIFRGKYTEAFF

J: TRBJ1-5
D: -
V: TRBV7-6
length: 13
size: -
DNA: TGTGCCAGCAGCTTAGCCGGAGGCCAGCCCCAGCATTTT
CDR3: CASSLAGGQPQHF